The clone carrying this T cell receptor beta chain occurred a few times. Its target is unknown. This specimen comes from a study of T-cell memory formation after mild COVID-19. Findings and limits, study-wide: Among contracting clones, CD4+ were mainly CM/EM and CD8+ enriched in EMRA. Clones that contracted from day 15 to 85 were balanced CD4/CD8, while later expanders leaned CD4+.

MiXCR, applied by TCRdb to the 5' RACE reads, yields one record per CDR3 protein. The table has about 610,000 distinct CDR3 sequences, roughly 17% seen once. The CDR3 length is 13 residues. Trimming shortened V by 1 base and J by 4 bases, and 10 bases separated the two germline ends. CDR1 is SQVTM, CDR2 ANQGSEA, per germline. This TCR was recovered from an adult woman who had mild COVID-19 (a few samples of this study predate the infection). Cell type and time point are not known. This chain links TRBV29-1 with TRBJ1-1, with no clear D. Material: PBMCs or a T cell subset sorted from them (not recorded which). CDR3 in amino acids: CSVEGGVSTEAFF. Here the CDR3 DNA reads TGCAGCGTTGAAGGCGGGGTATCCACTGAAGCTTTCTTT.